This T cell receptor beta chain was identified in a study of blood T cell repertoires in COVID-19. Overall study: COVID-19 samples collected from the United States, Italy and Spain covered acute and convalescent phases. T cells, B-cell-depleted T cells, or PBMCs supplied cDNA or gDNA.

CDR1 and CDR2 (germline): ENHRY, SYGVKD. The CDR3 length is 15 residues. V shed 0 bases and J 6 bases; nucleotides not matched to a gene: 6. This clone turned up a few times. Original data processing: Quantification of nucleated cells was approximated via reference gene primer amplification. TCRdb's table, derived via immunoSEQ multiplex PCR, lists solely in-frame clones and lacks some. V and J calls and clone size are those listed in that table; D and trimming were worked out from the DNA. Of roughly 200,000 clones in the sample, approximately 86% were seen once. The sequence was obtained from a man aged 35-49 years with active or convalescent COVID-19. The rearrangement uses TRBV10-3 and TRBJ1-2; 8 bases map to TRBD1. Sequencing was carried out using peripheral blood. The DNA for the CDR3 is TGTGCCATCAGTGAGTCTGGACAGGGAGGAAATGGCTACACCTTC. The encoded protein is CAISESGQGGNGYTF.